A selection of T cell receptor beta chains follows, all from one sample in a study of cytomegalovirus exposure and HLA in healthy donors. The table came from immunoSEQ multiplex PCR; TCRdb's copy has only in-frame clones and leaves some out. With around 140,000 clones in the sample, the ten largest clones hold over 1.5%. Input material: PBMCs. The source is a young man in good health and CMV-seronegative. Each CDR3 is given without its conserved first and last residue. The order of the fields is V gene, CDR3 protein.

TRBV5-1,ASSWGLSGGSNEQF
TRBV7-2,ASSAAGTGENTIY
TRBV19,ASRRGNQPQH
TRBV5-6,ASSLQDFYEQY
TRBV6-6,ASVTGANTGELF
TRBV18,ASSYTDQETQY
TRBV5-1,ASSLEQEDTQY
TRBV25-1,ASKLAGGNEQF
TRBV6-5,ASSHSNEQF
TRBV27,ASSGTGGRGYT
TRBV9,ASSVGRNSYEQY
TRBV9,ASSVGIAGGPDTQY
TRBV7-9,ASFSGRANEKLF
TRBV25-1,ASSDLGQENTGELF
TRBV7-2,ASSFRGPGYEQY
TRBV28,ASEARNEKLF
TRBV27,ASGRRTGREADTQY
TRBV2,ASSEASGTNTGELF
TRBV7-9,ASSFPDRDEKLF
TRBV7-9,ASSFSFNQPQH
TRBV5-6,ASSYPGQGRDEQY
TRBV21-1,ASSMTGSPEAF
TRBV28,ASSLMGAAYEQY
TRBV2,ASSAGTGGYGYT
TRBV28,ASSLLSRQMSQPQH
TRBV25-1,ASSGHSSGNTIY
TRBV5-1,ASSGGTGGVLETQY
TRBV2,ASSADSDNEQF
TRBV11-2,ASSLASSGTGDTQY
TRBV9,ASSVAIAGVQETQY
TRBV29-1,SAPAVYTDTQY
TRBV7-2,ASSPLAGVRYEQY
TRBV28,ASSFMSFEAF
TRBV11-3,ASTSLDRGKRNNQPQH
TRBV7-6,ASSLELNTEAF
TRBV5-5,ASSLSQHSNQPQH
TRBV30,AWSVVSSPLH
TRBV7-2,ASSPSVPPLH
TRBV28,ASSRSPRAGDTYEQY
TRBV2,ASRQSGHNEQF
TRBV9,ASSVVERAGELF